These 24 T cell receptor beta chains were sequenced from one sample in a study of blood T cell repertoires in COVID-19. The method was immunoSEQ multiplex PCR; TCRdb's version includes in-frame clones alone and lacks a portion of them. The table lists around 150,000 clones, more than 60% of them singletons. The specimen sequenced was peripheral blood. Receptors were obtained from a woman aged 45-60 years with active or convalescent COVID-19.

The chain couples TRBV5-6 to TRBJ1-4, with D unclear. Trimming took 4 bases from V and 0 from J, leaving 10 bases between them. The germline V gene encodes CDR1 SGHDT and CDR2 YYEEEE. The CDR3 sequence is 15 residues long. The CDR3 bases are TGTGCCAGCAGCCGGGAGGGTGCAACTAATGAAAAACTGTTTTTT. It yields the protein CASSREGATNEKLFF.

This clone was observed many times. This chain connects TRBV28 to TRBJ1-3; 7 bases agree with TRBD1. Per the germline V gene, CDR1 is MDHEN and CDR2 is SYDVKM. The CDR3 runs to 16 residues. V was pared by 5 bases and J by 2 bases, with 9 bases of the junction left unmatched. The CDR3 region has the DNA TGTGCCAGCAGTCGCCCGACAGGGCCCCCTGGAAACACCATATATTTT. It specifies CASSRPTGPPGNTIYF. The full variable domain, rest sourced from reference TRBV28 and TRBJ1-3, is DVKVTQSSRYLVKRTGEKVFLECVQDMDHENMFWYRQDPGLGLRLIYFSYDVKMKEKGDIPEGYSVSREKKERFSLILESASTNQTSMYLCASSRPTGPPGNTIYFGEGSWLTVV.

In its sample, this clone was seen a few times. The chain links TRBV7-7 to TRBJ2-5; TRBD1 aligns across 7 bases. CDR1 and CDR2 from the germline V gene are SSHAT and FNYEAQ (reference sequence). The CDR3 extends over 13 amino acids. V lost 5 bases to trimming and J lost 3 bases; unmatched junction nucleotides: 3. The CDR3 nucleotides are TGTGCCAGCAGCCGCGACAGGGAAGAGACCCAGTACTTC. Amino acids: CASSRDREETQYF.

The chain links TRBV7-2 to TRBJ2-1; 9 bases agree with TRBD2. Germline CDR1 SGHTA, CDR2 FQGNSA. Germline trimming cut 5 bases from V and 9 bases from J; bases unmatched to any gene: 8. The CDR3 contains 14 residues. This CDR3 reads CASSPPGLAGEQFF. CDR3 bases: TGTGCCAGCAGCCCTCCGGGACTAGCTGGTGAGCAGTTCTTC.

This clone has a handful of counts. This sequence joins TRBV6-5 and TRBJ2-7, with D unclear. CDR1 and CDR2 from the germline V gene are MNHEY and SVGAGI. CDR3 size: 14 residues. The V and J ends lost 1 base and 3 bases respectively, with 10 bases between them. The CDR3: CASSYLAGDYEQYF. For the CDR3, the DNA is TGTGCCAGCAGTTACTTAGCCGGAGACTACGAGCAGTACTTC.

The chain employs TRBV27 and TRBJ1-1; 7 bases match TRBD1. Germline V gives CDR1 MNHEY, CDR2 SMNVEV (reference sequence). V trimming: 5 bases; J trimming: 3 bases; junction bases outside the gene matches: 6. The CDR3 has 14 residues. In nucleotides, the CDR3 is TGTGCCAGCAGTCACCATACAGGGGACACTGAAGCTTTCTTT. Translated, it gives CASSHHTGDTEAFF.

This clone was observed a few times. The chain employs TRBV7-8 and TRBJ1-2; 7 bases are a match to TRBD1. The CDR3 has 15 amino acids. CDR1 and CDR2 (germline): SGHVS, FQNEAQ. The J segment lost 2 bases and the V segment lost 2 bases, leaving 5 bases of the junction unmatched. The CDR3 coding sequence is TGTGCCAGCAGCTTACAATCAGGGGGGAACTATGGCTACACCTTC. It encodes CASSLQSGGNYGYTF.

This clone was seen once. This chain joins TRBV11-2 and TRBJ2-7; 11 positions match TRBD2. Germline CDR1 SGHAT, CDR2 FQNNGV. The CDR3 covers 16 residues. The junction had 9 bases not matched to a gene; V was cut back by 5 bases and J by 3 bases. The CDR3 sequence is CASSPFGTSGIYEQYF. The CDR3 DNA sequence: TGTGCCAGCAGCCCGTTTGGGACTAGCGGCATCTACGAGCAGTACTTC.

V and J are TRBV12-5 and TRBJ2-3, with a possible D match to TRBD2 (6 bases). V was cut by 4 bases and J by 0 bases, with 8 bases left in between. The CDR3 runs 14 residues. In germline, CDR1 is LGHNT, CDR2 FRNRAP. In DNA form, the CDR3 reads TGTGCTAGTGGTTCGGACTATAGCACAGATACGCAGTATTTT. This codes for CASGSDYSTDTQYF.

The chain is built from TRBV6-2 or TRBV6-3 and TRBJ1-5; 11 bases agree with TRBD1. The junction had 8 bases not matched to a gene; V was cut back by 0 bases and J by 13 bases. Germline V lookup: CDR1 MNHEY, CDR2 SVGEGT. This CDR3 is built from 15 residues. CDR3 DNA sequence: TGTGCCAGCAGTTACTCAGGGACAGGGGGTACTACTCAGCATTTT. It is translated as CASSYSGTGGTTQHF.

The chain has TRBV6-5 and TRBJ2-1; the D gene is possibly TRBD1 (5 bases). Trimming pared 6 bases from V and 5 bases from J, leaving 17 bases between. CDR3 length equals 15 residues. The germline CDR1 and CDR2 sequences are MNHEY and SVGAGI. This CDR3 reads CASSSDSRTNNEQFF. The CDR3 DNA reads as TGTGCCAGCAGCTCCGACAGCAGAACCAACAATGAGCAGTTCTTC.

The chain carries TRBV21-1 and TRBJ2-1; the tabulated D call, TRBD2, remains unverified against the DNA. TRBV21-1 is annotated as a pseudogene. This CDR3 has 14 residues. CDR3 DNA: TGTGCCAGCAGCAAAGCGGGGGGTTGGCATGAGCAGTTCTTC. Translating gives CASSKAGGWHEQFF.

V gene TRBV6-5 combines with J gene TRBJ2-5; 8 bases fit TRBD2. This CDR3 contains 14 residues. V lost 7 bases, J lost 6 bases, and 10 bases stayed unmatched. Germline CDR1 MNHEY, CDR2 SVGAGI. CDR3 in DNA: TGTGCCAGCACGGCCAGCGGGGGAGGACAGACCCAGTACTTC. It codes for CASTASGGGQTQYF.

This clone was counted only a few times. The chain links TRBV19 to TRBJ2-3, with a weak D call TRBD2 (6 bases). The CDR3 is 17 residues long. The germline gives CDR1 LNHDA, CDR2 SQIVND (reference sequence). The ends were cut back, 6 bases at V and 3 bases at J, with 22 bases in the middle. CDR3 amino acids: CASSPIGAGSWTDTQYF. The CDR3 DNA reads TGTGCCAGTAGCCCTATAGGGGCGGGGAGTTGGACAGATACGCAGTATTTT.

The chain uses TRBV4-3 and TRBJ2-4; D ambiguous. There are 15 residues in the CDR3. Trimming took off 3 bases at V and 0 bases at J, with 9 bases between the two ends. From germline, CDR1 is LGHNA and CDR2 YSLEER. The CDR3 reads CASSQSAVAKNIQYF. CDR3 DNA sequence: TGCGCCAGCAGCCAGAGCGCGGTAGCCAAAAACATTCAGTACTTC.

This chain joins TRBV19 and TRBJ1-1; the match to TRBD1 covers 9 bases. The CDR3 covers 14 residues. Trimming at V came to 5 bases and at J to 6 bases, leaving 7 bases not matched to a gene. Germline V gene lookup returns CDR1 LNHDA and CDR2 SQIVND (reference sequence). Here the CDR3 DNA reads TGTGCCAGTAGTTTCCACCGACAGGGGGCTGAAGCTTTCTTT. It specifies CASSFHRQGAEAFF.

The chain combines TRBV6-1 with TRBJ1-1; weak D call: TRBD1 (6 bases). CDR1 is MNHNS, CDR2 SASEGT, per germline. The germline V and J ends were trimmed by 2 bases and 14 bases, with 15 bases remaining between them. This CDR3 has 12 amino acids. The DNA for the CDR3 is TGTGCCAGCAGTGAAATGAGACAGGAAATCTTCTTT. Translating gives CASSEMRQEIFF.

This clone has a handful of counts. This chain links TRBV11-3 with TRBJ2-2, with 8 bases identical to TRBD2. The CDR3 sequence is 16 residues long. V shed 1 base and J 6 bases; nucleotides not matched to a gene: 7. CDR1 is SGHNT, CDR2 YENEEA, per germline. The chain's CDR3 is CASSLGGTRSSGELFF. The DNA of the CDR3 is TGTGCCAGCAGCTTAGGGGGGACTAGATCCTCCGGGGAGCTGTTTTTT.

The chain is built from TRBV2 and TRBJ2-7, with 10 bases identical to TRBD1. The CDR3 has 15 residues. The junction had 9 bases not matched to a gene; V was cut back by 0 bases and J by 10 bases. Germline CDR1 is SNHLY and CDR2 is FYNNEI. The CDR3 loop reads CASSEAGTGVGFQYF. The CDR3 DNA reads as TGTGCCAGCAGTGAAGCCGGGACAGGGGTAGGGTTTCAGTACTTC.

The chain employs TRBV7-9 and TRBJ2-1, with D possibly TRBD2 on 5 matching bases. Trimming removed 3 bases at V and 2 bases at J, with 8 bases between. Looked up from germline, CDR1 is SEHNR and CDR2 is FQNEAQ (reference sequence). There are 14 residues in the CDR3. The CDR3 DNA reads TGTGCCAGCAGCTTGGAGGATCCCTACAATGAGCAGTTCTTC. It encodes CASSLEDPYNEQFF.

In DNA form, the CDR3 reads TGTGCCAGCAGCCTACACCTGGGCGGGACGGAGAACACTGAAGCTTTCTTT. Protein product: CASSLHLGGTENTEAFF. The chain has TRBV3-1 (or the pseudogene TRBV3-2) and TRBJ1-1, with D possibly being TRBD1 (5 bases). The CDR3 covers 17 residues. Germline CDR1 reads LGHDT; CDR2 reads YNNKEL (reference sequence). V dropped 4 bases and J dropped 1 base, with 19 bases sitting between them.

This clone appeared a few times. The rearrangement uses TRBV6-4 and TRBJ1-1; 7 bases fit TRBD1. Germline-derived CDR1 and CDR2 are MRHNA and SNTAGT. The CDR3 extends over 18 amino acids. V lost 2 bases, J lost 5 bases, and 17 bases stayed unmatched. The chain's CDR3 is CASSDPWALSGGRTEAFF. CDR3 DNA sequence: TGTGCCAGCAGTGACCCCTGGGCCCTTTCAGGGGGGAGGACTGAAGCTTTCTTT.

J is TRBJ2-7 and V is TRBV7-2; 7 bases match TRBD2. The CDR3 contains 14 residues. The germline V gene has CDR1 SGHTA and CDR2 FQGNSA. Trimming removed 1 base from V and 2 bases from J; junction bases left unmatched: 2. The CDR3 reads CASSLVGGAYEQYF. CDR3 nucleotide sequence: TGTGCCAGCAGCTTAGTGGGGGGGGCCTACGAGCAGTACTTC.

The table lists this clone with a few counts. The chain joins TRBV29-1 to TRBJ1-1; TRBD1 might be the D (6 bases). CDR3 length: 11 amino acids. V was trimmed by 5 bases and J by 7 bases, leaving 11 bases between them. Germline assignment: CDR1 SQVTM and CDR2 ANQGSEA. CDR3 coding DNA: TGCAGCGTTTTGGGGGCTTATGAAGCTTTCTTT. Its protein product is CSVLGAYEAFF.